Included here is one TCR beta chain sequence, with context. Its antigen is not known. 60 Vbeta and 13 Jbeta primers were used in PCR. Assay: immunoSEQ multiplex PCR; the TCRdb copy retains only in-frame clones and omits some. The sample gives around 100,000 clones, roughly 73% of which show up once; roughly 0.9% is in the top ten. The germline V gene encodes CDR1 SGHRS and CDR2 YFSETQ. The V segment lost 4 bases and the J segment 5 bases; nucleotides outside the gene matches: 8. The CDR3 is 14 residues long. The data were taken from a study of cytomegalovirus exposure and HLA in healthy donors. Donors in the study were healthy people who gave bone marrow. The study's findings and limits: Being productive about 87% or about 30% of the time was typical of most TCR beta V segments in an earlier analysis. Highest at DRB1 and lowest at HLA-C, TCR association rates differed among HLA loci in a later analysis.

The sequence was obtained from a woman under 40 in good health and CMV-seronegative. The specimen was PBMCs. The J gene is TRBJ2-7, the V gene TRBV5-1, with TRBD2 matching over 8 bases. The CDR3, as DNA: TGCGCCAGCAGCCCCTTGCGGGGGGCCGACGAGCAGTACTTC. It encodes CASSPLRGADEQYF.